The following is a T cell receptor beta chain sequence with its context. Profiled with immunoSEQ multiplex PCR; TCRdb holds only in-frame clones, not every one. The sample includes hundreds of thousands of clones, approximately 87% of them seen just once. Germline CDR1 MNHEY, CDR2 SVGAGI. V was cut by 5 bases and J by 7 bases, with 8 bases left in between. The CDR3 contains 11 residues. This entry comes from a study of shared T cell receptors in the human thymus. The same sample was also studied in work on human thymus T cells. That paper states: Finnish infants who were healthy and having corrective surgery for congenital heart defects made up the donors. Resections removed during corrective heart surgery provided the thymus tissue used.

Sequencing was done on a sample of thymocytes. The TCR comes from a boy in the first two years of life with a congenital heart defect. This chain links TRBV6-5 with TRBJ1-1; D is unclear. The DNA of the CDR3 is TGTGCCAGCAGTACCCCCGGTGAAGCTTTCTTT. As protein: CASSTPGEAFF.